A single T cell receptor beta chain is shown here with its context. Its target is unknown. Method: immunoSEQ multiplex PCR; TCRdb's copy keeps in-frame clones and lacks some. The sample lists around 2,000,000 clones; about 94% were seen once. The naive CD8 subset, CD45RO-negative cells positively selected for CCR7, excluded terminally differentiated effector memory CD45RA+ cells. The data originate from a study of shared clonotypes between healthy human individuals. Study-level information: Each donor's CD8 memory used one plate, CD8 naive two, each CD4 subset three.

Study conclusions and caveats: Represented genetic and exposure-history diversity was restricted by having few donors.

In germline, CDR1 is SGHAT, CDR2 FQNNGV. The ends were cut back, 0 bases at V and 8 bases at J, with 10 bases in the middle. The length of the CDR3 is 13 residues. Material for sequencing was naive CD8+ T cells sorted from blood. The sequence derives from a man aged 18 to 30 in good health. This sequence joins TRBV11-2 and TRBJ1-2; D gene uncertain. CDR3 nucleotides: TGTGCCAGCAGCTTAGAAATAGAGTACGGCTACACCTTC. Its protein product is CASSLEIEYGYTF.